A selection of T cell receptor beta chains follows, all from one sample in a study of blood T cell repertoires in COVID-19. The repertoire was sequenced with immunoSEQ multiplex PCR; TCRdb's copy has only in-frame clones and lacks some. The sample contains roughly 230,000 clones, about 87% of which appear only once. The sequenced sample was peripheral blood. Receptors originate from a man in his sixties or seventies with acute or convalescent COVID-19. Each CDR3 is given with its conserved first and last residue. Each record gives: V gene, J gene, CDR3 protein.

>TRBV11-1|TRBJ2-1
CASSSGLANEQFF
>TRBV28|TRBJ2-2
CASSSQGANTGELFF
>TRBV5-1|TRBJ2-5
CASSLSGSETQYF
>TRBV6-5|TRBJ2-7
CASSPDRQVSYEQYF
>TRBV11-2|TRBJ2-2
CASSLTSLETGELFF
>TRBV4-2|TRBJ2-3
CASSHENRSPGTDTQYF
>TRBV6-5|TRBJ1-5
CATRDTNQPQHF
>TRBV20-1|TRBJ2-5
CSASGVYPETQYF
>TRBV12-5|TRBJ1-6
CASGLLDSPLHF
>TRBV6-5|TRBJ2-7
CASRTTYEQYF
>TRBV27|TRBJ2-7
CASSLSGRAHEQYF
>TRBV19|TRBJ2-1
CASSIEGLPATRAAEQFF
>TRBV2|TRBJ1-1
CASSEAARGDPEAFF
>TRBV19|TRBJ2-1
CASRERGGDNEQFF
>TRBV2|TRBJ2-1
CASSFLHEQFF
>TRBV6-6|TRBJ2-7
CASTGVAGGEQYF
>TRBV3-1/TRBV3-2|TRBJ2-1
CASSQRQGSYNEQFF
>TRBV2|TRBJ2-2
CASILGTSGKVGELFF
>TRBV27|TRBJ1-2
CASSPGTGYGYTF
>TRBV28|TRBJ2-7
CASNSPAGEQYF
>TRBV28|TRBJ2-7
CASSLITGVFYEQYF
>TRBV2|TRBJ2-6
CASSVVPQGADGANVLTF
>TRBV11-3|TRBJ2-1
CASSLRSGTSAYNEQFF
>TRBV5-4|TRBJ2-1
CASSRQTLAGGPNEQFF
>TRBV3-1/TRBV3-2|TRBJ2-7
CASSQPGQGKREQYF
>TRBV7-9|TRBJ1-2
CASSPSVGDYGYTF
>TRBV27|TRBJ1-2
CASSRLGNMDYGYTF
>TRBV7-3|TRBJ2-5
CASSRRGGRWETQYF
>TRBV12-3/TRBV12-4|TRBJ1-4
CASSPPGELKLFF
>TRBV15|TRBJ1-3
CATAQGAHSGNTIYF
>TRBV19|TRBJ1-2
CASSTGTGGAYGYTF
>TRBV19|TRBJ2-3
CASKERPITDTQYF
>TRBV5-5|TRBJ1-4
CASSLVGSNEKLFF
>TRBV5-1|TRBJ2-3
CASSGGRGTDTQYF